The clone carrying this T cell receptor beta chain was recorded once. Its specificity is not known. These data belong to a study of T cells after yellow fever vaccination. Background on the study: Where fractions had low cell numbers, libraries were prepared from them with the SMART-Seq v4 Ultra Low Input RNA kit. Study-wide findings and caveats: Post-booster repertoires again held most primary-vaccination clones (roughly 96% CD4, 85% to 90% CD8). Contamination of FACS-sorted repertoires by abundant clonotypes from the bulk population could occur.

They built TCR cDNA with 5'RACE template switching, a step that put in a universal primer site and UMIs. In TCRdb, the 5' RACE reads were re-called with MiXCR into one record per CDR3 protein. The sample yields a few hundred thousand distinct CDR3 sequences, approximately 6.3% seen once. CDR3 length: 15 amino acids. The V gene end was trimmed by 8 bases and the J gene end by 6 bases; junction bases not matched to a gene: 11. Source: CD4+ T cells sorted from PBMCs, taken on the day of the yellow fever booster vaccination. The source is a young man who received the YFV17D yellow fever vaccine. V is TRBV5-3 and J is TRBJ2-2, with 9 bases lining up with TRBD1. TRBV5-3 is identified as an open reading frame with a role that is uncertain. CDR3 nucleotide sequence: TGTGCCAGCGGCCCGGGACAGGGAAGAGCCGGGGAGCTGTTTTTT. Its protein is CASGPGQGRAGELFF.